A selection of T cell receptor beta chains follows, all from one sample in a study of T cells in Graves' hyperthyroidism and ophthalmopathy. TCRdb redid the calling of the multiplex PCR reads with MiXCR, one entry per CDR3 protein. The sample includes about 610,000 distinct CDR3 sequences, about 14% seen only once; the top ten take 3.5% to 4.5%. The specimen sequenced was blood. The receptors come from a woman in her 40s with Graves' ophthalmopathy. The CDR3 runs from the conserved cysteine through the conserved F or W. The D gene is left open where the match is weak. Not every row has a clone size; where given, it reads once, few, many or a size class.

j_call,clone_size,v_call,d_call,cdr3_nt,cdr3_aa
TRBJ2-2,-,TRBV6-5,-,TGTGCCAGCAGATATACAGGGATTGCCGGGGAGCTGTTTTTT,CASRYTGIAGELFF
TRBJ2-5,-,TRBV28,TRBD2,TGTGCCAGCAGTGGGATAGGGACTAGCTGGGAGGCCCAGTACTTC,CASSGIGTSWEAQYF
TRBJ2-7,few,TRBV4-1,-,TGCGCCAGCAGCCAAGCGGACCGGAGAGACGAGCAGTACTTC,CASSQADRRDEQYF
TRBJ2-7,-,TRBV28,-,TGTGCCAGCAGTTTGCCCGACATGCAACAGTACTTC,CASSLPDMQQYF
TRBJ2-7,many,TRBV29-1,TRBD2,TGCAGCGTGCAGGGTCCTAGCGGGAGGCCGACCTACGAGCAGTACTTC,CSVQGPSGRPTYEQYF
TRBJ1-5,many,TRBV29-1,-,TGCAGCGTTGGGAAGGATAGCAATCAGCCCCAGCATTTT,CSVGKDSNQPQHF
TRBJ2-7,-,TRBV28,-,TGTGCCAGCACCACACACATGCCTATCCTTGAGCAGTACTTC,CASTTHMPILEQYF
TRBJ2-7,many,TRBV4-3,-,TGCGCCAGCAGCTACTCCTCAGGGAGTGGGGCCGAGCAGTACTTC,CASSYSSGSGAEQYF
TRBJ2-6,few,TRBV7-2,-,TGTGCCAACGCAGGGTTTGGGGCCAACGTCCTGACTTTC,CANAGFGANVLTF
TRBJ2-5,many,TRBV6-5,-,TGTGCCAGCAGCCAGGACTTAAAAGAGACCCAGTACTTC,CASSQDLKETQYF
TRBJ2-3,-,TRBV12-3/TRBV12-4,-,TGTGCCAGCAGTTTCCCGTATTCAGATACGCAGTATTTT,CASSFPYSDTQYF
TRBJ1-6,many,TRBV12-3/TRBV12-4,-,TGTGCCAGCAACGTTGACAGGACTTCACCCCTCCACTTT,CASNVDRTSPLHF
TRBJ2-3,few,TRBV6-9,-,TGTGCCAGCAGTTATGCACAGCCTAGCCGTCGGACCCCAGATACGCAGTATTTT,CASSYAQPSRRTPDTQYF
TRBJ1-2,many,TRBV6-1,-,TGTGCCAGCAGTGAAGCCGGACAACCTAACTATGGCTACACCTTC,CASSEAGQPNYGYTF
TRBJ2-5,many,TRBV29-1,TRBD2,TGCAGCGTTGGGAGTTTAGCGGGGGAGACCCAGTACTTC,CSVGSLAGETQYF
TRBJ2-1,-,TRBV30,-,TGTGCCTGGAACACCGACCGGAGCGAGCAGTTCTTC,CAWNTDRSEQFF
TRBJ2-7,many,TRBV19,TRBD2,TGTGCCAGTAGTACCAGCGGGGAGGAAGAGCAGTACTTC,CASSTSGEEEQYF
TRBJ2-5,few,TRBV11-2,-,TGTGACAGCAGCTCCGGATCAGGGGATAGGCAAGAGACCCAGTACTTC,CDSSSGSGDRQETQYF
TRBJ2-5,many,TRBV30,-,TGTGCCTGGACCAGGGGGGCCGAAGAGACCCAGTACTTC,CAWTRGAEETQYF
TRBJ2-2,many,TRBV9,-,TGTGCCAGCAGCCCAACCAGGGTAAACACCGGGGAGCTGTTTTTT,CASSPTRVNTGELFF
TRBJ1-5,-,TRBV2,-,TGTGCCAGCAGTGGACAGATTTATCAGCCCCAGCATTTT,CASSGQIYQPQHF
TRBJ1-1,many,TRBV15,TRBD1,TGTGCCACCAGCGTGGGACAGCTCACCGAGGGAGCTTTCTTT,CATSVGQLTEGAFF
TRBJ1-2,few,TRBV11-2,-,TGTGCCAGCAGCCTAGAAGTCAGCACCGGCTACACCTTC,CASSLEVSTGYTF
TRBJ1-1,many,TRBV14,-,TGTGCCAGCAGCCAAGAGTCCAGCCAGACTGAAGCTTTCTTT,CASSQESSQTEAFF
TRBJ2-7,many,TRBV30,TRBD2,TGTGCCTGGAGAAGGGAGGGAACTAACGAGCAGTACTTC,CAWRREGTNEQYF
TRBJ2-2,-,TRBV20-1,TRBD2,TGCGGATTCCCGGGACAGGGACTAGCGGGAGCCGGGGAGCTGTTTTTT,CGFPGQGLAGAGELFF
TRBJ2-5,few,TRBV6-1,-,TGTGCCAGCAGTGAAGCAAGTGGGACACAAGAGACCCAGTACTTC,CASSEASGTQETQYF
TRBJ2-7,-,TRBV11-1,TRBD1,TGTGCCAGCAGCGTAGGATTTGGCCGGGACAGGGTACACTACGAGCAGTACTTC,CASSVGFGRDRVHYEQYF
TRBJ2-7,many,TRBV20-1,-,TGCAGTGCGCCTGAGGAAGGGCGCGAGCAGTACTTC,CSAPEEGREQYF
TRBJ2-7,many,TRBV7-8,-,TGTGCCAGCAGCCCAGGACCGGCCAGGGGACGATCGCAGTACTTC,CASSPGPARGRSQYF
TRBJ2-2,few,TRBV28,TRBD1,TGTGCCAGCAGTTACAGGGGTAACACCGGGGAGCTGTTTTTT,CASSYRGNTGELFF
TRBJ2-5,-,TRBV6-2/TRBV6-3,TRBD1,TGTGCCAGCAGTTACCCTCCGGGACAGGCAACCCGGGCCCAGTACTTC,CASSYPPGQATRAQYF
TRBJ2-7,many,TRBV2,-,TGTGCCAGCAGTGGCGGGCGGAGCAAATCCTACGAGCAGTACTTC,CASSGGRSKSYEQYF
TRBJ2-5,-,TRBV7-2,-,TGTGCCAGCAGCTTAATTAACCGGGGGACCCAGTACTTC,CASSLINRGTQYF
TRBJ1-1,few,TRBV5-1,-,TGCGCCAGCAGCTTGGCTGCAAAGGGAGGTGAAGCTTTCTTT,CASSLAAKGGEAFF
TRBJ1-2,few,TRBV7-2,-,TGTGCCAGCAGCTTGGCGTGGCAGGGGAAGGATGGCTACACCTTC,CASSLAWQGKDGYTF
TRBJ1-6,many,TRBV12-3/TRBV12-4,-,TGTGCCAGCAGTTCAGGGGTTCCGCCCCTCCACTTT,CASSSGVPPLHF
TRBJ1-4,many,TRBV28,-,TGTGCCAGCAGTTTCTCACCCGCGGAACTGTTTTTT,CASSFSPAELFF
TRBJ2-5,-,TRBV9,TRBD1,TGTGCCAGCAGCGTTGGGGCAGGGGGCTTCCAAGAGACCCAGTACTTC,CASSVGAGGFQETQYF
TRBJ2-7,many,TRBV6-5,-,TGTGCCAGCAGTTTCCTAGCGCGGGACGAGCAGTACTTC,CASSFLARDEQYF
TRBJ2-7,-,TRBV10-3,TRBD1,TGTGCCATCAGTGGGGGACAGGGCTACGAGCAGTACTTC,CAISGGQGYEQYF
TRBJ2-5,-,TRBV9,-,TGTGCCAGCAGCCCCTGGGGCGGTGTTTCGCCTCAGTACTTC,CASSPWGGVSPQYF
TRBJ2-4,few,TRBV11-3,TRBD1,TGTGCCAGCAGCTCGAGACAGGGGGCCTTAGCCAAAAACATTCAGTACTTC,CASSSRQGALAKNIQYF
TRBJ2-7,-,TRBV20-1,-,TGCAGTGCTCAGGGCGCTTACGAGCAGTACTTC,CSAQGAYEQYF
TRBJ1-1,many,TRBV2,-,TGTGCCAGCAGGCTCGGACTTGGGAACACTGAAGCTTTCTTT,CASRLGLGNTEAFF
TRBJ2-7,-,TRBV15,-,TGTGCCACCAGCAGAGATGGTCTAGCGCAAACCATCTACGAGCAGTACTTC,CATSRDGLAQTIYEQYF
TRBJ1-1,many,TRBV20-1,-,TGCAGTGCTAGAGTCCAGGGGAGGGGTGTAAACACTGAAGCTTTCTTT,CSARVQGRGVNTEAFF
TRBJ1-2,few,TRBV3-1,TRBD1,TGTGCCAGCAGCCCGACAGGGAAAAATTACTACACCTTC,CASSPTGKNYYTF
TRBJ1-1,few,TRBV19,-,TGTGCCAGTACTACGCCGGGAAGTGTCACTGAAGCTTTCTTT,CASTTPGSVTEAFF
TRBJ2-5,many,TRBV7-2,TRBD2,TGTGCCAGCAGCCGAGAGACTAGCGGGATTCGGGAGACCCAGTACTTC,CASSRETSGIRETQYF
TRBJ1-5,many,TRBV20-1,TRBD1,TGCAGTGCTAGAGGGGACAGTAGCAATCAGCCCCAGCATTTT,CSARGDSSNQPQHF
TRBJ2-7,many,TRBV2,-,TGTGCCAGCAGTGAGTCGCGGGACAGCTCCTACGAGCAGTACTTC,CASSESRDSSYEQYF
TRBJ2-7,many,TRBV20-1,-,TGCAGTGCTATACCGCAAGGATACGAGCAGTACTTC,CSAIPQGYEQYF
TRBJ2-7,-,TRBV15,-,TGTGCCACCAGCAGAGATCGATATTCCTACGAGCAGTACTTC,CATSRDRYSYEQYF
TRBJ1-6,many,TRBV12-3/TRBV12-4,TRBD1,TGTGCCAGCAGCAGACAGGGGATTTCACCCCTCCACTTT,CASSRQGISPLHF
TRBJ2-5,many,TRBV28,TRBD2,TGTGCCAGCAGTTTAGGACTAGACCAGAGCGGCGTGGAGACCCAGTACTTC,CASSLGLDQSGVETQYF
TRBJ2-7,many,TRBV29-1,TRBD1,TGCAGCGTTGATGCGGGACAGGGCAGCTCCTACGAGCAGTACTTC,CSVDAGQGSSYEQYF